The clone carrying this TCR beta chain was detected a few times. The antigen is undetermined. In this cohort, patients with other autoimmune diseases, uncontrolled infections, pregnancy or lactation were excluded. TCR beta CDR3 regions were amplified from RNA transcripts. RT-PCR in the first round used HTBI primers; a second-round multiplex PCR followed. MiXCR, applied by TCRdb to the multiplex PCR reads, yields one record per CDR3 protein. Of around 670,000 distinct CDR3 sequences in the sample, roughly 40% are singletons; the top ten hold 44%. The J segment lost 0 bases and the V segment lost 1 base, leaving 9 bases of the junction unmatched. Germline V gene sequence: CDR1 SGHRS, CDR2 YFSETQ. This CDR3 is built from 18 residues. This record comes from a study of Graves' ophthalmopathy and Graves' hyperthyroidism. Study-wide context: Peripheral blood (taken before any treatment) was collected at initial diagnosis. Study results and limitations: Discrimination between ophthalmopathy and stable hyperthyroidism by a 13-signature model showed more than 85% sensitivity and more than 65% specificity. In blood, most expanded thyroid clonotypes above 0.001 frequency were also detected.

The clonotype was recovered from an adult man with Graves' ophthalmopathy. Sequenced: peripheral blood. The J gene is TRBJ2-2, the V gene TRBV5-1; 7 bases are a match to TRBD2. CDR3 sequence reads: CASSLFGLETSNTGELFF. The CDR3 nucleotides read TGCGCCAGCAGCTTGTTTGGACTAGAAACGTCGAACACCGGGGAGCTGTTTTTT.